The rows below give T cell receptor beta chains drawn from one sample of a study of T cells in Graves' hyperthyroidism and ophthalmopathy. TCRdb recomputed calls from the multiplex PCR reads with MiXCR, one row per CDR3 protein. The sample has about 640,000 distinct CDR3 sequences, 20% seen once. Source material: blood. All receptors derive from a man younger than 45 with Graves' ophthalmopathy. Both conserved end residues are part of each CDR3. Each record gives: CDR3 DNA, CDR3 protein, V gene, clone size, D gene, J gene. D genes are given only for firm matches. Where a row states a size, it is once, few, many or the class of an expanded clone; other rows omit it.

TGCGCCAGCAGCCAAACGAACAGGGTGGATCAGCCCCAGCATTTT | CASSQTNRVDQPQHF | TRBV4-1 | . | . | TRBJ1-5
TGCAGTGCTAGAGGTGATCCGGGACGCAGTCCTGGTGAGCAGTTCTTC | CSARGDPGRSPGEQFF | TRBV20-1 | . | . | TRBJ2-1
TGTGCCAGCAGCATACAGGGACTTAGCAATCAGCCCCAGCATTTT | CASSIQGLSNQPQHF | TRBV5-8 | few | . | TRBJ1-5
TGTGCCAGCAGTCGTACCGGAGCCGTTAATGAGCAGTTCTTC | CASSRTGAVNEQFF | TRBV27 | many | . | TRBJ2-1
TGTGCCAGCAGCCTGGGAGGTAGCGGGAGGGGGGAGCAGTACTTC | CASSLGGSGRGEQYF | TRBV6-1 | . | TRBD2 | TRBJ2-7
TGTGCTAGTGGTTTGTCTAGCGGGTTCACAGATACGCAGTATTTT | CASGLSSGFTDTQYF | TRBV12-5 | few | TRBD2 | TRBJ2-3
TGCAGTGCTACGCGGGAGGGCCTCAATGAGCAGTTCTTC | CSATREGLNEQFF | TRBV20-1 | . | TRBD2 | TRBJ2-1
TGTGCCAGCAGTTACCCCCAGGGGGCCACTGAAGCTTTCTTT | CASSYPQGATEAFF | TRBV6-2/TRBV6-3 | . | TRBD1 | TRBJ1-1
TGTGCCAGCAGACGGGTCGCTGGCTACACCTTC | CASRRVAGYTF | TRBV2 | . | . | TRBJ1-2
TGTGCCAGCAGTTTAGTTAAGGGTGGCACCGGGGAGCTGTTTTTT | CASSLVKGGTGELFF | TRBV28 | . | . | TRBJ2-2
TGCAGCGCCTCAGGAATTAGCTCCTACGAGCAGTACTTC | CSASGISSYEQYF | TRBV29-1 | . | . | TRBJ2-7
TGCGCCAGCAGCCAAGATTTGGACAGACCAAACAATGAGCAGTTCTTC | CASSQDLDRPNNEQFF | TRBV4-1 | . | . | TRBJ2-1
TGTGCCTCGTTGGACACGACTAACTATGGCTACACCTTC | CASLDTTNYGYTF | TRBV30 | few | . | TRBJ1-2
TGTGCCTGGACCCGACGGGGGACAGTCACAGGGGAGCAGTACTTC | CAWTRRGTVTGEQYF | TRBV30 | few | . | TRBJ2-7
TGTGCCAGCAGCTCCCCCGGGACAGGGGGTTCACCCCTCCACTTT | CASSSPGTGGSPLHF | TRBV11-2 | . | TRBD1 | TRBJ1-6
TGTGCCAGCAGCTTTAGCGCGGGAGGCGCAGATACGCAGTATTTT | CASSFSAGGADTQYF | TRBV5-8 | few | TRBD2 | TRBJ2-3
TGTGCCTGGAGTGTACTATATTCCGGAAAAAACACTGAAGCTTTCTTT | CAWSVLYSGKNTEAFF | TRBV30 | few | . | TRBJ1-1
TGTGCCAGCAGTTTATTCGGCAGGGGGGCCACAGATACGCAGTATTTT | CASSLFGRGATDTQYF | TRBV27 | many | . | TRBJ2-3
TGTGCCATCACGGCCGCCCACGACACTGAAGCTTTCTTT | CAITAAHDTEAFF | TRBV10-3 | many | . | TRBJ1-1
TGTGCCAGCAGCCAAAGGGGGGGAAGTTCTGGGGCCAATGTCCTGACTTTC | CASSQRGGSSGANVLTF | TRBV3-1 | . | . | TRBJ2-6
TGCGCCAGCAGCTCGACGGACAGTGAGCAGTTCTTC | CASSSTDSEQFF | TRBV5-1 | . | . | TRBJ2-1
TGTGCCAGCAGGAACGTGGGGACTAGCGGACCCTACAATGAGCAGTTCTTC | CASRNVGTSGPYNEQFF | TRBV27 | . | TRBD2 | TRBJ2-1
TGTGCCAGCAGCTTAGAGGACTACTACGAGCAGTACTTC | CASSLEDYYEQYF | TRBV7-2 | few | . | TRBJ2-7
TGTGCCAGCAGTCCCGGGGGGACGAATACGCAGTATTTT | CASSPGGTNTQYF | TRBV6-1 | . | TRBD2 | TRBJ2-3
TGTGCCAGCGGGGTTTTAGCGGGAGGGCCTCAAGATACGCAGTATTTT | CASGVLAGGPQDTQYF | TRBV27 | . | TRBD2 | TRBJ2-3
TGTGCCAGCAGCTTAATTCCTCCACGGGAGACCCAGTACTTC | CASSLIPPRETQYF | TRBV7-2 | many | . | TRBJ2-5
TGCGCCAGCAGCTTGGGGGACAGGGTGAATCGCGAGCAGTACTTC | CASSLGDRVNREQYF | TRBV5-1 | . | TRBD1 | TRBJ2-7
TGTGCCAGCAGCTTGCAAGTGTGGGCAGGGAGCTCCTATAATTCACCCCTCCACTTT | CASSLQVWAGSSYNSPLHF | TRBV5-5 | . | . | TRBJ1-6
TGTGCCAGCAGCCCTAATCTAGCGGGAGGGCCAAAGACGCAGTATTTT | CASSPNLAGGPKTQYF | TRBV7-2 | many | TRBD2 | TRBJ2-3
TGTGCCAGCACCGAGATCGAAAAGGGGGCTGACACTGAAGCTTTCTTT | CASTEIEKGADTEAFF | TRBV7-9 | few | TRBD1 | TRBJ1-1
TGCAGTGCTACCGGGAGCCCCCAAGAGACCCAGTACTTC | CSATGSPQETQYF | TRBV20-1 | . | . | TRBJ2-5
TGTGCCAGCAGTCCCGGGACAGGGTACGAGCAGTACTTC | CASSPGTGYEQYF | TRBV28 | many | TRBD1 | TRBJ2-7
TGTGCCAGCAGCTTAGGGGCCACCGGGACACCTCCCTACGAGCAGTACTTC | CASSLGATGTPPYEQYF | TRBV11-2 | . | . | TRBJ2-7
TGTGCCAGCAGTTACTCTTGGCAGCTGAACACTGAAGCTTTCTTT | CASSYSWQLNTEAFF | TRBV6-5 | many | . | TRBJ1-1
TGCAGCGTTGTCTCGCCAGTCTCCTACGAGCAGTACTTC | CSVVSPVSYEQYF | TRBV29-1 | few | . | TRBJ2-7
TGTGCCAGCAGTTTCTATAGCGGGATTGGCAATGAGCAGTTCTTC | CASSFYSGIGNEQFF | TRBV12-3/TRBV12-4 | few | TRBD2 | TRBJ2-1
TGTGCCAGCAGCCACTCAGGGACAGGGATGAGACAGCCCCAGCATTTT | CASSHSGTGMRQPQHF | TRBV3-1 | . | TRBD1 | TRBJ1-5
TGTGCCAGCAGCCATATAACCGGGGAGCTGTTTTTT | CASSHITGELFF | TRBV7-9 | . | . | TRBJ2-2
TGCAGTGCCCCCGGGACCCCGAACCGGGCCGGGGAGCTGTTTTTT | CSAPGTPNRAGELFF | TRBV20-1 | . | . | TRBJ2-2
TGTGCCAGCAGATACACCGGGACAAAAAATCAGCCCCAGCATTTT | CASRYTGTKNQPQHF | TRBV28 | many | . | TRBJ1-5
TGTGCCAGCAGCCTATCGGAGGCCTTGGGAACGCAGTATTTT | CASSLSEALGTQYF | TRBV11-2 | many | . | TRBJ2-3
TGCAGTGCTACCGGGACTAGCGAGAATGAGCAGTTCTTC | CSATGTSENEQFF | TRBV20-1 | many | TRBD2 | TRBJ2-1
TGTGCCAGCAGTCTATTGGCTAACTTCGAGCAGTACTTC | CASSLLANFEQYF | TRBV27 | once | . | TRBJ2-7
TGTGCCAGCAATGGATTGGACAGGAGGAACCAGCCCCAGCATTTT | CASNGLDRRNQPQHF | TRBV6-2/TRBV6-3 | few | TRBD1 | TRBJ1-5
TGTGCCAGCAGTGACCACCTGACAGGGGCGTCGGGGCAGCCCCAGCATTTT | CASSDHLTGASGQPQHF | TRBV6-1 | few | TRBD1 | TRBJ1-5
TGTGCCAGCAGTTCCCTCCTACGTGGGGTGCTAGCGGGAGACCGGCAAGAGACCCAGTACTTC | CASSSLLRGVLAGDRQETQYF | TRBV12-3/TRBV12-4 | many | TRBD2 | TRBJ2-5
TGTGCCAGCAGCCAGCCCGGAGGGACAACTTCCTACGAGCAGTACTTC | CASSQPGGTTSYEQYF | TRBV3-1 | many | . | TRBJ2-7
TGTGCCAGCAGCGGTCTGGGTAGGACTAGCGATTACAATGAGCAGTTCTTC | CASSGLGRTSDYNEQFF | TRBV9 | . | TRBD2 | TRBJ2-1
TGCAGTGCTAGTACCTGGACAGGGCACAACGAGCAGTACTTC | CSASTWTGHNEQYF | TRBV20-1 | few | TRBD1 | TRBJ2-7
TGTGCCAGCAGTGCAACAGGGGGCTCCTACGAGCAGTACTTC | CASSATGGSYEQYF | TRBV2 | many | TRBD1 | TRBJ2-7
TGTGCCAGCAGTTTACGGAGGGACAATCAGCCCCAGCATTTT | CASSLRRDNQPQHF | TRBV27 | many | . | TRBJ1-5
TGTGCCAGCACACTACAGGGCTTCGGAAACACCATATATTTT | CASTLQGFGNTIYF | TRBV12-3/TRBV12-4 | many | . | TRBJ1-3
TGCAGCGTTGTTTTGACGATGAACTCCTACGAGCAGTACTTC | CSVVLTMNSYEQYF | TRBV29-1 | . | . | TRBJ2-7
TGTGCCAGCAGCCCGGGACTAGCGGGAGGAGGCTGGGAGACCCAGTACTTC | CASSPGLAGGGWETQYF | TRBV11-2 | . | TRBD2 | TRBJ2-5
TGTGCCAGCAGCACGGGAATGTGGAGCGTTGAGCAGTTCTTC | CASSTGMWSVEQFF | TRBV7-6 | few | . | TRBJ2-1
TGTGCCACCAGTGATCCGACATCTAAGTTTCCCTACGAGCAGTACTTC | CATSDPTSKFPYEQYF | TRBV24-1 | . | . | TRBJ2-7
TGTGCCACCAGCAGCGCTAGCGGGAGCTTCGGGGAAGAGACCCAGTACTTC | CATSSASGSFGEETQYF | TRBV24-1 | few | TRBD2 | TRBJ2-5